In its sample, the clone carrying this TCR beta chain was seen a few times. This specimen belongs to a study of early T cells in non-severe SARS-CoV-2 infection. Per the germline V gene, CDR1 is SGHVS and CDR2 is FNYEAQ. V was trimmed by 2 bases and J by 5 bases, leaving 13 bases between them. CDR3 length: 15 amino acids. In the library, individual cDNA molecules carried attached unique molecular identifiers. TCRdb re-derived calls from the 5' RACE reads in MiXCR, one entry per CDR3 protein. The data show around 93,000 distinct CDR3 sequences, roughly 12% seen once. This chain joins TRBV7-6 and TRBJ2-1; D call uncertain. The clonotype originates from an adult who was a healthcare worker with PCR-confirmed SARS-CoV-2 infection or an uninfected control (not recorded which). This specimen was whole blood, taken at baseline. CDR3 nucleotide sequence: TGTGCCAGCAGCTTACTTCCAGCGTCGCACAATGAGCAGTTCTTC. This gives the protein CASSLLPASHNEQFF. Together with reference TRBV7-6 and TRBJ2-1, the CDR3 gives the full variable domain: GAGVSQSPRYKVTKRGQDVALRCDPISGHVSLYWYRQALGQGPEFLTYFNYEAQQDKSGLPNDRFSAERPEGSISTLTIQRTEQRDSAMYRCASSLLPASHNEQFFGPGTRLTVL.